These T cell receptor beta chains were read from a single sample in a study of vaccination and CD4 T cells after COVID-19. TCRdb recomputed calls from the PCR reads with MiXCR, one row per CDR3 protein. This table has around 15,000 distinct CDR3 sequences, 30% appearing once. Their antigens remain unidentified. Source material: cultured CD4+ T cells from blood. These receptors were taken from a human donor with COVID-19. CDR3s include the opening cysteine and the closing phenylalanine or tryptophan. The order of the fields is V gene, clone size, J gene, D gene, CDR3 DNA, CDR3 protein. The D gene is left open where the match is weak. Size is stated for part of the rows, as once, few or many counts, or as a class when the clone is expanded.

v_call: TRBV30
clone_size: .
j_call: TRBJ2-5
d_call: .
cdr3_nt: TGTGCCTGGAGTAATGGGGGGCAGCAAGAGACCCAGTACTTC
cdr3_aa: CAWSNGGQQETQYF

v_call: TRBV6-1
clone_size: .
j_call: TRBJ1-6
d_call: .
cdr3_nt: TGTGCCAGCAGTGAACGCGGGTCGACCCTCCACTTT
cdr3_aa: CASSERGSTLHF

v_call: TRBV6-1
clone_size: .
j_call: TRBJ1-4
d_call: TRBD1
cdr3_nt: TGTGCCAGCAGTCTCACGTGGACAGGGGGAACTGAAAAACTGTTTTTT
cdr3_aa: CASSLTWTGGTEKLFF

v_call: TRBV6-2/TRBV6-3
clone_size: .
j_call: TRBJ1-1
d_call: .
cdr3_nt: TGTGCCAGCAGTTTCAGAGGGCCCGCGGGAGTGAACACTGAAGCTTTCTTT
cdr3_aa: CASSFRGPAGVNTEAFF

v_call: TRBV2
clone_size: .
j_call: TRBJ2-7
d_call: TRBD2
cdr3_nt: TGTGCCAGCAGTGTCAGCGGGGGGCAAACCTACGAGCAGTACTTC
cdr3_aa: CASSVSGGQTYEQYF

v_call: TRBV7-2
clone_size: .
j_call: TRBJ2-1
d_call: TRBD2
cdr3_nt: TGTGCCAGCAGCGCTTTAGCGGGGGCCCGGGATGAGCAGTTCTTC
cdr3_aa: CASSALAGARDEQFF

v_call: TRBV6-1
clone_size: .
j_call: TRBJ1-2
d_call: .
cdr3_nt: TGTGCCAGCTCCCGGCCGAACTATGGCTACACCTTC
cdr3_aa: CASSRPNYGYTF

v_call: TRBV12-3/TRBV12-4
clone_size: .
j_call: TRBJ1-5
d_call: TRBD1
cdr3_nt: TGTGCCAGCAGTCGAGACAGGGCCCGAAATCAGCCCCAGCATTTT
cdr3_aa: CASSRDRARNQPQHF

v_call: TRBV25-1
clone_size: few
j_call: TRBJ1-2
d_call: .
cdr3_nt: TGTGCCAGCAGATCACAGGGAAACTATGGCTACACCTTC
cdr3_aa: CASRSQGNYGYTF

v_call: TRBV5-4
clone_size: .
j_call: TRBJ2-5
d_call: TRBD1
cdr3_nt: TGTGCCAGCAACCAACAGGGGGTGCAAGAGACCCAGTACTTC
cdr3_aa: CASNQQGVQETQYF

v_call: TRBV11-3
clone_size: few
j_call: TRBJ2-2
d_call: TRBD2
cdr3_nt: TGTGCCAGCAGCATTGGGACTAGGAACACCGGGGAGCTGTTTTTT
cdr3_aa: CASSIGTRNTGELFF

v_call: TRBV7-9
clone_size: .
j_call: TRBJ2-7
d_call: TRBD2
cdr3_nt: TGTGCCAGCAGCTTAGTGGGCCAAGCGGGGGGGCCGAGGGAGCAGTACTTC
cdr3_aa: CASSLVGQAGGPREQYF

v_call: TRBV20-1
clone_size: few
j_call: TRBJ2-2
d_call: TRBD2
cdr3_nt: TGCAGTGCTAGAAATGTTCTAGCGGGCGACTCGAACACCGGGGAGCTGTTTTTT
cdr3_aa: CSARNVLAGDSNTGELFF

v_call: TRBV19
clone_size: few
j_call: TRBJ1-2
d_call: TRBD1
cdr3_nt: TGTGCCAGTAGTACCGACAGGGGCTATGGCTACACCTTC
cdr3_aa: CASSTDRGYGYTF

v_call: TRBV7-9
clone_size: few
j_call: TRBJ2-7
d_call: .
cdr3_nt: TGTGCCAGCAGTCTTACAGACTACGAGCAGTACTTC
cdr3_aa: CASSLTDYEQYF

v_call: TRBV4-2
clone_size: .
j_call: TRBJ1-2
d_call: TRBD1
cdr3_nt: TGTGCCAGCAGCATTCAGGGGGCCTCCTACACCTTC
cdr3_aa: CASSIQGASYTF

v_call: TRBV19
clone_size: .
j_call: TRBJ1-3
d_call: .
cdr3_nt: TGTGCCAGTGTACTCTCCGTGACTCACTCTGGAAACACCATATATTTT
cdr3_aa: CASVLSVTHSGNTIYF

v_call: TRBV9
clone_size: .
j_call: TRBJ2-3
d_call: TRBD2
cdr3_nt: TGTGCCAGCAGCGTAGAAGGCGCGGGGGGGCGCACAGATACGCAGTATTTT
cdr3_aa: CASSVEGAGGRTDTQYF

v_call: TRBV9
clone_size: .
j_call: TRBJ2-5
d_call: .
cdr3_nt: TGTGCCAGCAGCGTAGACCGGGGGTTTGAGACCCAGTACTTC
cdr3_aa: CASSVDRGFETQYF

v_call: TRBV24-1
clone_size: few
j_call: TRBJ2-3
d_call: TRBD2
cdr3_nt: TGTGCCACCAGTGATTTGGGACTAGCGGGGGGTGGAGATACGCAGTATTTT
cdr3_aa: CATSDLGLAGGGDTQYF

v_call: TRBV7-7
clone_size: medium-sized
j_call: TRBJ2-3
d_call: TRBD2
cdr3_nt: TGTGCTAGCAGTTTGGGCGGGGGGGCCACAGATACGCAGTATTTT
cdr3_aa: CASSLGGGATDTQYF

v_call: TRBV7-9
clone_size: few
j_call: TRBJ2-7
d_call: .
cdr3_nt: TGTGCCAGCAGCTTAGTACAGGACTACGAGCAGTACTTC
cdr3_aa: CASSLVQDYEQYF

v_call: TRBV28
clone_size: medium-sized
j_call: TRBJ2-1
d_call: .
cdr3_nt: TGTGCCAGCAGTTTCTACAATGAGCAGTTCTTC
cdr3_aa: CASSFYNEQFF

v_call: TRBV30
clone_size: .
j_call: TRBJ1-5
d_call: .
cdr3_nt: TGTGCCTGGAGTGTAGCGGGGGATCAGCCCCAGCATTTT
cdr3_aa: CAWSVAGDQPQHF

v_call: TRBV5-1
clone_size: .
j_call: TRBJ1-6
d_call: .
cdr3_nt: TGCGCCAGCAGCTTGGGCAATCGGGGGGCGCAGGCCACATCACCCCTCCACTTT
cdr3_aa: CASSLGNRGAQATSPLHF

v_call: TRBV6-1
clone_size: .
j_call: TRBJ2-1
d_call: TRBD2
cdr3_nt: TGTGCCAGCAGTCAAGCGGGGGGGCAATTCAATGAGCAGTTCTTC
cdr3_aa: CASSQAGGQFNEQFF

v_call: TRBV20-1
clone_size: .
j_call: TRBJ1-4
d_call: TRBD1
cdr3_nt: TGCAGTGCCGCCAGCAGGGGGCGAAATGAAAAACTGTTTTTT
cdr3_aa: CSAASRGRNEKLFF

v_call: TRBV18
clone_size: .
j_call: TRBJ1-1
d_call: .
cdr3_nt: TGTGCCAGCTCACCCTCCCAGTTTGACGCTTTCTTT
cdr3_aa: CASSPSQFDAFF

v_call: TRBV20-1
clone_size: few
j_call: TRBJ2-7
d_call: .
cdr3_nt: TGCAGTGCTAGAGATCAGGGGCTGTCCGAGCAGTACTTC
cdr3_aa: CSARDQGLSEQYF

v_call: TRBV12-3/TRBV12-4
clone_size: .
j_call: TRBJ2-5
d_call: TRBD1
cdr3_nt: TGTGCCAGCAGTGACAGGGGACAGACCCAGTACTTC
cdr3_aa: CASSDRGQTQYF

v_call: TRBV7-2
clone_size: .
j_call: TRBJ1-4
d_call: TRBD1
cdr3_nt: TGTGCCAGCAGCTCCGACAGGGGTTTGGAAAAACTGTTTTTT
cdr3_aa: CASSSDRGLEKLFF

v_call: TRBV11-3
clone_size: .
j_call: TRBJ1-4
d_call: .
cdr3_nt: TGTGCCAGCAAAAACCCGACTGAGGGGAATGAAAAACTGTTTTTT
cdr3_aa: CASKNPTEGNEKLFF

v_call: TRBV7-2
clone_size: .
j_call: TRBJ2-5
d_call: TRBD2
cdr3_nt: TGTGCCAGCAGCAAATACGAGACTAGCACAGAATTGGCCCAGTACTTC
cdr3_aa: CASSKYETSTELAQYF

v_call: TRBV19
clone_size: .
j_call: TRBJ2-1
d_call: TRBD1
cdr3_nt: TGTGCCAGTAGTCAAGGACAGGGGGCTTGGAATGAGCAGTTCTTC
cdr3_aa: CASSQGQGAWNEQFF